The 16 T cell receptor beta chains presented below share a single source sample, sequenced in a study of blood T cell repertoires in COVID-19. Clones were sequenced by immunoSEQ multiplex PCR, and TCRdb holds only the in-frame ones, with some missing. The sample lists roughly 92,000 clones, approximately 88% occurring once. The sequencing input was peripheral blood. The source of these receptors is a woman older than 75 with active or convalescent COVID-19.

V is TRBV9 and J is TRBJ2-1; a weak D match, TRBD2 (5 bases). Trimming removed 0 bases at V and 9 bases at J, with 13 bases between. Germline V gene sequence: CDR1 SGDLS, CDR2 YYNGEE. CDR3 size: 14 residues. The CDR3, as DNA: TGTGCCAGCAGCGTAGCTACAATGGCGGGTGAGCAGTTCTTC. As protein: CASSVATMAGEQFF.

In its sample, this clone was seen once. The chain recombines TRBV29-1 with TRBJ2-2, with TRBD2 matching over 9 bases. The CDR3 sequence is 13 residues long. V shed 7 bases, J shed 6 bases, and the junction held 6 bases outside the gene matches. Germline loops: CDR1 SQVTM, CDR2 ANQGSEA. The CDR3 DNA reads as TGCAGCGGCCAGCGGGAGGCGGCCGGGGAGCTGTTTTTT. As protein: CSGQREAAGELFF.

This sequence joins TRBV2 and TRBJ2-7; TRBD1 is a possible D gene (6 bases). Germline V gene sequence: CDR1 SNHLY, CDR2 FYNNEI. This CDR3 is 14 amino acids long. The ends were cut back, 4 bases at V and 0 bases at J, with 10 bases in the middle. This CDR3 is CASSGTVNSYEQYF. The CDR3 region has the DNA TGTGCCAGCAGTGGGACAGTAAACTCCTACGAGCAGTACTTC. The variable domain in full, completed from reference TRBV2 and TRBJ2-7, reads EPEVTQTPSHQVTQMGQEVILRCVPISNHLYFYWYRQILGQKVEFLVSFYNNEISEKSEIFDDQFSVERPDGSNFTLKIRSTKLEDSAMYFCASSGTVNSYEQYFGPGTRLTVT.

V and J are TRBV14 and TRBJ2-1, with 8 bases identical to TRBD2. Germline V gene sequence: CDR1 SGHDN, CDR2 FVKESK. There are 16 residues in the CDR3. With V trimmed by 0 bases and J by 4 bases, 5 bases remained unmatched. The CDR3, as DNA: TGTGCCAGCAGCCAAGATCTACGGGGGGGGTACAATGAGCAGTTCTTC. The encoded protein is CASSQDLRGGYNEQFF.

This clone was observed a few times. This sequence joins TRBV20-1 and TRBJ2-7; 10 nucleotides match TRBD2. Germline values: CDR1 DFQATT, CDR2 SNEGSKA (reference sequence). This CDR3 contains 14 residues. With V trimmed by 3 bases and J by 0 bases, 2 bases remained unmatched. The CDR3 DNA reads TGCAGTGCTAGTAGCGGGAGGAGCTCCTACGAGCAGTACTTC. Its translation: CSASSGRSSYEQYF.

V gene TRBV27 combines with J gene TRBJ2-3; the D gene is possibly TRBD1 (6 bases). V dropped 5 bases and J dropped 0 bases, with 9 bases sitting between them. The CDR3 loop spans 14 amino acids. The germline V gene encodes CDR1 MNHEY and CDR2 SMNVEV (reference sequence). The CDR3 DNA sequence: TGTGCCAGCAGTCTAGACAGGAGCACAGATACGCAGTATTTT. Translation: CASSLDRSTDTQYF.

This clone was observed once. The rearrangement uses TRBV19 and TRBJ2-1, with 7 bases lining up with TRBD2. Germline V gene data show CDR1 as LNHDA and CDR2 as SQIVND (reference sequence). V dropped 1 base and J dropped 0; count of bases not matched to a gene: 6. This CDR3 has 17 residues. The CDR3 is CASSIGLAASSYNEQFF. The CDR3 DNA follows: TGTGCCAGTAGTATAGGCCTAGCGGCTAGCTCCTACAATGAGCAGTTCTTC.

The chain recombines TRBV18 with TRBJ1-1; a possible D gene is TRBD1 (5 bases). Germline V gene lookup returns CDR1 KGHSH and CDR2 LQKENI. V lost 0 bases to trimming and J lost 1 base, with 18 bases between them. CDR3 length: 18 residues. This CDR3 is CASSPPDDRAIPNTEAFF. DNA for the CDR3: TGTGCCAGCTCACCACCCGATGACAGAGCCATACCGAACACTGAAGCTTTCTTT. The full variable domain, completed using reference TRBV18 and TRBJ1-1, is NAGVMQNPRHLVRRRGQEARLRCSPMKGHSHVYWYRQLPEEGLKFMVYLQKENIIDESGMPKERFSAEFPKEGPSILRIQQVVRGDSAAYFCASSPPDDRAIPNTEAFFGQGTRLTVV.

V and J are TRBV2 and TRBJ2-5, with D perhaps matching TRBD1 (6 bases). V lost 6 bases and J 1 base, leaving 9 bases between the germline ends. Germline V lookup: CDR1 SNHLY, CDR2 FYNNEI. This CDR3 has 13 residues. The DNA for the CDR3 is TGTGCCAGCAGCGGACAGCCCCAAGAGACCCAGTACTTC. This codes for CASSGQPQETQYF.

This chain uses TRBV6-5 with TRBJ2-4, with TRBD2 identical over 8 bases. The V and J ends lost 0 bases and 9 bases, in that order; junction bases with no gene match: 4. The germline gives CDR1 MNHEY, CDR2 SVGAGI. This CDR3 region has 14 residues. This CDR3 is CASSYSGLESIQYF. As DNA, the CDR3 is TGTGCCAGCAGTTACTCGGGACTAGAAAGCATTCAGTACTTC.

The chain has TRBV20-1 and TRBJ1-5; D might be TRBD1 (5 bases). This CDR3 region has 15 residues. Germline lookup yields CDR1 DFQATT and CDR2 SNEGSKA (reference sequence). Between the trimmed V and J ends, which lost 3 bases and 0 bases, there was a span of 12 bases. The CDR3 DNA reads TGCAGTGCTAGTAGAGGCGGGGGTAGCAATCAGCCCCAGCATTTT. Its translation: CSASRGGGSNQPQHF.

The V call is TRBV7-9, the J call TRBJ2-1; 7 nucleotides align to TRBD2. The CDR3 totals 18 residues. Per germline, CDR1 SEHNR and CDR2 FQNEAQ (reference sequence). The ends lost 0 bases at V and 3 bases at J; junction bases unmatched: 11. The CDR3 sequence is CASSLAGWASGGYNEQFF. The CDR3 DNA reads TGTGCCAGCAGCTTAGCGGGGTGGGCTAGCGGTGGCTACAATGAGCAGTTCTTC.

This chain uses TRBV30 with TRBJ1-5; 10 bases line up with TRBD1. V lost 1 base to trimming and J lost 5 bases; unmatched junction nucleotides: 2. The V gene's germline CDR1 is GTSNPN and CDR2 SVGIG (reference sequence). There are 14 residues in the CDR3. Here the CDR3 reads CAWSAGTGDQPQHF. As DNA, the CDR3 is TGTGCCTGGAGTGCCGGGACAGGGGATCAGCCCCAGCATTTT.

The rearrangement links TRBV7-9 to TRBJ1-1; 10 nucleotides align to TRBD1. Germline lookup yields CDR1 SEHNR and CDR2 FQNEAQ (reference sequence). There are 13 residues in the CDR3. Trimming took 6 bases from V and 6 from J; bases not matched to a gene: 4. In DNA, the CDR3 is TGTGCCAGCAGAGAGGGACAGGGGTCTGAAGCTTTCTTT. It encodes CASREGQGSEAFF.

The chain joins TRBV7-9 to TRBJ1-1; 7 bases fit TRBD1. CDR1 is SEHNR and CDR2 is FQNEAQ in the germline V gene (reference sequence). Trimming removed 5 bases from V and 1 base from J; junction bases left unmatched: 1. CDR3 length: 13 amino acids. This chain's CDR3 is CASSGTENTEAFF. CDR3 in DNA: TGTGCCAGCAGCGGGACAGAGAACACTGAAGCTTTCTTT.

By its share, this clone is hyperexpanded (1% or more). The chain couples TRBV4-1 to TRBJ2-7; 10 bases align to TRBD1. The V and J ends lost 1 base and 3 bases, in that order; junction bases with no gene match: 12. Germline V gives CDR1 MGHRA, CDR2 YSYEKL. CDR3 length: 18 residues. CDR3 in amino acids: CASSQAVPGGTGVYEQYF. The CDR3 nucleotides read TGCGCCAGCAGCCAAGCTGTTCCGGGGGGGACAGGGGTCTACGAGCAGTACTTC.